The rows below give T cell receptor beta chains drawn from one sample of a study of CD8+CD57+ T cells in acquired aplastic anemia. TCRdb re-called the reads through MiXCR, storing one row per CDR3 protein. In the table there are fewer than 200,000 distinct CDR3 sequences, approximately 60% of which are singletons. The sample taken for sequencing was sorted CD4+, CD8+, or CD8+CD57+ T cells (not recorded which) from PBMCs. These receptors were obtained from a human donor in good health. CDR3s include the opening cysteine and the closing phenylalanine or tryptophan. A D gene is named only where the DNA matches it firmly. Rows give clone size only sometimes, using once, few, many, or a class for an expanded clone.

NA	TRBV29-1	TRBJ2-1	TRBD1	TGCAGCGTCGTACAGGGGAATGAGCAGTTCTTC	CSVVQGNEQFF
NA	TRBV24-1	TRBJ2-5	TRBD2	TGTGCCACCAGTGATCTCGGACTAGCGGGAGGAGAGACCCAGTACTTC	CATSDLGLAGGETQYF
NA	TRBV15	TRBJ2-7	TRBD2	TGTGCCACCAGAGGGGACGGACTAGCGGGTTACTCCTACGAGCAGTACTTC	CATRGDGLAGYSYEQYF
few	TRBV28	TRBJ2-3	NA	TGTGCCAGCAGACAGCTTCCGTTAGACACAGATACGCAGTATTTT	CASRQLPLDTDTQYF
many	TRBV12-3/TRBV12-4	TRBJ2-2	TRBD1	TGTGCCAGCAGACCGGGACAGATATTTACCGGGGAGCTGTTTTTT	CASRPGQIFTGELFF
NA	TRBV19	TRBJ1-6	NA	TGTGCCAGTAGTCGGCAGGATTCACCCCTCCACTTT	CASSRQDSPLHF
few	TRBV5-6	TRBJ2-1	NA	TGTGCCAGCAGCTGGTTAGTAGAGCAGTTCTTC	CASSWLVEQFF
many	TRBV12-3/TRBV12-4	TRBJ2-5	TRBD1	TGTGCCAGCAGTCAATCGGGACAGGGGGTGAGGGAGACCCAGTACTTC	CASSQSGQGVRETQYF
NA	TRBV15	TRBJ2-1	NA	TGTGCCACCAGCAGATCCGCCACCCCAAGGCCGTTCTTC	CATSRSATPRPFF
many	TRBV5-1	TRBJ2-6	NA	TGCGCCAGCAGCTTGTACGCAGGGCTCTCTGGGGCCAACGTCCTGACTTTC	CASSLYAGLSGANVLTF
NA	TRBV10-3	TRBJ1-2	NA	TGTGCCATCAGTGGGGGGGTTGGGGTCCCCTATGGCTGCACCTTC	CAISGGVGVPYGCTF
once	TRBV20-1	TRBJ1-1	NA	TGCAGTGCTAGGGGACTCCGACAAGAAGCTTTCTTT	CSARGLRQEAFF
many	TRBV27	TRBJ1-2	TRBD1	TGTGCCAGCAGTGGGACAGCCAACTATGGCTACACCTTC	CASSGTANYGYTF
NA	TRBV2	TRBJ2-2	TRBD2	TGTGCCAGCAGTGAAACTAGCGGGAGGGTATCCACCGGGGAGCTGTTTTTT	CASSETSGRVSTGELFF
NA	TRBV7-6	TRBJ2-3	NA	TGTGCCAGCAGCCCGCGGGGTGGTGCAGATACGCAGTATTTT	CASSPRGGADTQYF
once	TRBV7-7	TRBJ2-5	TRBD1	TGTGCTATCGGATTACCGGGACAGGGCCGGTCGGGGGTTGAACAAGAGACCCAGTACTTC	CAIGLPGQGRSGVEQETQYF
once	TRBV5-1	TRBJ2-7	TRBD1	TGTGCCAGCAGCTTGGTCACAGGGGCCCACGAGCAGCACTTC	CASSLVTGAHEQHF
NA	TRBV29-1	TRBJ2-1	TRBD1	TGCAGCGTTGAACACAGGGGTTACAATGAGCAGTTCTTC	CSVEHRGYNEQFF
NA	TRBV12-3/TRBV12-4	TRBJ1-5	NA	TGTGCCAGCAGTTTTAGACAGATCAATCAGCCCCAGCATTTT	CASSFRQINQPQHF
few	TRBV20-1	TRBJ2-7	NA	TGCAGTGTTCCAGGGTTAGGGTCGTACGAGCAGTACTTC	CSVPGLGSYEQYF
few	TRBV30	TRBJ2-7	TRBD2	TGTGCCTGGAGTCCTAGCGGGACCTCCTACGAGCAGTACTTC	CAWSPSGTSYEQYF
once	TRBV15	TRBJ2-1	NA	TGTGCCACCAGCTCCCTGACAGGGCTGGGGGGTGATGAGCAGTTCTTC	CATSSLTGLGGDEQFF
NA	TRBV24-1	TRBJ2-1	NA	TGTGCCACCCGTGTCGGGGGCTTGTGCAATGAGCAGTTCTTC	CATRVGGLCNEQFF
NA	TRBV15	TRBJ1-5	TRBD1	TGTGCCACCAGCTCCCGGACAGGGCATAAGGGGCAGCCCCAGCATTTT	CATSSRTGHKGQPQHF
few	TRBV3-1	TRBJ2-2	NA	TGTGCCAGCAGCCAAGATCCGGGCGCGTCGACCGGGGAGCTGTTTTTT	CASSQDPGASTGELFF
many	TRBV15	TRBJ2-7	NA	TGTGCCACCAGCAGAGATTCAGGGATCCCTGCTTACGAGCAGTACTTC	CATSRDSGIPAYEQYF
NA	TRBV18	TRBJ2-7	NA	TGTGCCAGCTCACCAGTGGGCGGGGCCTACGAGCAGTACTTC	CASSPVGGAYEQYF
NA	TRBV20-1	TRBJ2-7	NA	TGCAGTGCACCTGTATCGGCGGCCCCCTACGAGCAGTACTTC	CSAPVSAAPYEQYF
NA	TRBV7-9	TRBJ1-1	NA	TGTGCCAGCAGCCAAAAACAGACAGATGCGAACACTGGAGCTTTCTTT	CASSQKQTDANTGAFF
NA	TRBV20-1	TRBJ1-6	NA	TGCAGTGCTAGAGTCGCGAGTTCACCCCTCCACTTT	CSARVASSPLHF
NA	TRBV7-9	TRBJ2-1	TRBD2	TGTGCCAGCGCATCGGCGGGAGGGCCTTACGAGCAGTTCTTC	CASASAGGPYEQFF
many	TRBV9	TRBJ2-1	TRBD2	TGTGCCAGCAGCGGACTAGCGGGAGGGCCCCACAATGAGCAGTTCTTC	CASSGLAGGPHNEQFF
NA	TRBV27	TRBJ2-7	TRBD1	TGTGCCAGCATCAGGACAGGGTCCGACGAGCAGTACTTC	CASIRTGSDEQYF
NA	TRBV5-5	TRBJ1-2	TRBD1	TGTGCCAGCAGCCCCGGGACAGGGAACTATGGCTACACCTTC	CASSPGTGNYGYTF
NA	TRBV2	TRBJ2-5	NA	TGTGCCAGCAGTGATGGAGAGGACCCGACGGAGACCCAGTACTTC	CASSDGEDPTETQYF
NA	TRBV9	TRBJ2-2	NA	TGTGCCAGCAGCGTCCCAGGTGGGGGTGTCGGGGAGCTGTTTTTT	CASSVPGGGVGELFF
many	TRBV6-1	TRBJ2-7	TRBD1	TGTGCCAGCAGGAGGACAGGGGCGGACGAGCAGTACTTC	CASRRTGADEQYF
NA	TRBV5-1	TRBJ2-1	TRBD2	TGCGCCAGCAGCTTCCCGGGAGGTAGGAATGAGCAGTTCTTC	CASSFPGGRNEQFF
many	TRBV4-3	TRBJ1-6	TRBD1	TGCGCCAGCAGCCTTCCCCTGGGACAGGGGGCCTATAATTCACCCCTCCACTTT	CASSLPLGQGAYNSPLHF
few	TRBV15	TRBJ1-1	NA	TGTGCCACCAGCAGAGACAGGACACGGTCGAACACTGAAGCTTTCTTT	CATSRDRTRSNTEAFF
NA	TRBV20-1	TRBJ2-1	NA	TGCAGTGGATCTTATGAGCAGTTCTTC	CSGSYEQFF